Given below is one T cell receptor (beta chain) in context. No antigen is known for it. These data come from a study of PD-L1 blockade in urothelial cancer. Study details: Blood-derived samples held a median approximately 150,000 T cells. Points from the study as a whole: Prediction of better survival came from below-median pretreatment blood TCR clonality.

Germline V gene sequence: CDR1 SGHNT, CDR2 YYREEE (reference sequence). V was shortened by 3 bases and J by 3 bases, with 10 bases between the two germline ends. The CDR3 spans 14 residues. Repertoires were generated with immunoSEQ multiplex PCR, while TCRdb's copy carries only in-frame clones and drops some. The sample has 50,000 to 65,000 clones, about 86% seen once; the top ten hold 2.9%. Anywhere from 1 to 8 samples came from each patient, spanning pretreatment and on-treatment. Source: PBMCs, taken around atezolizumab (anti-PD-L1) treatment. The J gene is TRBJ1-3, the V gene TRBV5-4; maybe TRBD1 (5 bases). This sequence was found in a man between 45 and 60 years old with urothelial cancer. The CDR3 DNA reads TGTGCCAGCAGCTCAGGGAAGCGTGGAAACACCATATATTTT. Residues: CASSSGKRGNTIYF.